A single sample gave rise to the 3 T cell receptor beta chains below, sequenced in a study of blood T cell repertoires in COVID-19. This table comes from immunoSEQ multiplex PCR, and its TCRdb copy is limited to in-frame clones, with some not included. Seen here are just over 300,000 clones, around 89% observed once, and the top ten hold approximately 9.4%. Sequenced sample: PBMCs or T cells enriched from blood (not recorded which). These receptors all stem from a woman aged 40 to 49 who had recovered from COVID-19.

The rearrangement links TRBV15 to TRBJ1-2, with D tentatively TRBD1 (6 bases). There are 14 residues in the CDR3. V was cut by 4 bases and J by 4 bases, with 13 bases left in between. CDR1 is LNHNV and CDR2 is YYDKDF in the germline V gene (reference sequence). This CDR3 is CATSTTQGPYGYTF. CDR3 nucleotide sequence: TGTGCCACCAGCACCACACAGGGCCCCTATGGCTACACCTTC.

The chain employs TRBV30 and TRBJ1-5; D is undetermined. The CDR3 spans 16 residues. From germline, CDR1 is GTSNPN and CDR2 SVGIG (reference sequence). V shed 0 bases and J shed 3 bases, with 15 bases lying between them. CDR3 coding DNA: TGTGCCTGGAGTGTACGAGGAACTTTACACAATCAGCCCCAGCATTTT. Protein: CAWSVRGTLHNQPQHF.

The chain combines TRBV5-4 with TRBJ2-1, with 9 nucleotides matching TRBD1. The CDR3 totals 15 residues. The V segment lost 4 bases and the J segment 5 bases; nucleotides outside the gene matches: 7. Germline CDR1 is SGHNT and CDR2 is YYREEE (reference sequence). The CDR3 DNA follows: TGTGCCAGCAGCCCGACAGGGGGACCTAACAATGAGCAGTTCTTC. Translated: CASSPTGGPNNEQFF. Together with reference TRBV5-4 and TRBJ2-1, the CDR3 gives the full variable domain: ETGVTQSPTHLIKTRGQQVTLRCSSQSGHNTVSWYQQALGQGPQFIFQYYREEENGRGNFPPRFSGLQFPNYSSELNVNALELDDSALYLCASSPTGGPNNEQFFGPGTRLTVL.